Following are 6 T cell receptor beta chains from one sample sequenced in a study of blood T cell repertoires in COVID-19. Sequencing used immunoSEQ multiplex PCR; TCRdb keeps in-frame clones, though not all of them. The sample consists of 80,000 to 90,000 clones, 65% to 90% of them appearing once. The sequenced material came from peripheral blood. The receptors derive from an elderly man with active or convalescent COVID-19.

The genes are TRBV6-6 and TRBJ1-1; the D gene is possibly TRBD1 (5 bases). This CDR3 has 12 amino acids. V was shortened by 5 bases and J by 7 bases, with 11 bases between the two germline ends. The germline CDR1 and CDR2 sequences are MNHNY and SVGAGI (reference sequence). CDR3 bases: TGTGCCAGCAGTCGAAGCAGGGTTGAAGCTTTCTTT. As protein: CASSRSRVEAFF.

This sequence joins TRBV7-6 and TRBJ2-5, with TRBD2 matching over 14 bases. The V segment lost 5 bases and the J segment 9 bases; nucleotides outside the gene matches: 5. The CDR3 totals 14 residues. Per germline, CDR1 SGHVS and CDR2 FNYEAQ. The CDR3 loop is CASSATSGRGAQYF. The CDR3 DNA follows: TGTGCCAGCAGCGCGACTAGCGGGAGGGGGGCCCAGTACTTC.

The chain has TRBV7-6 and TRBJ1-1; D is undetermined. The ends were cut back, 2 bases at V and 0 bases at J, with 16 bases in the middle. CDR1 SGHVS and CDR2 FNYEAQ come from the germline V gene. The CDR3 extends over 17 amino acids. Written as DNA, the CDR3 is TGTGCCAGCAGCTTAAAAGTTTCGACTCGAATGAACACTGAAGCTTTCTTT. Encoded protein: CASSLKVSTRMNTEAFF.

The chain links TRBV15 to TRBJ1-2; 8 bases are a match to TRBD1. V lost 3 bases to trimming and J lost 7 bases; unmatched junction nucleotides: 13. Germline V gives CDR1 LNHNV, CDR2 YYDKDF (reference sequence). The CDR3 consists of 16 residues. The CDR3 protein is CATSREIGQGLGGYTF. The CDR3 region has the DNA TGTGCCACCAGCAGGGAAATCGGACAGGGTTTGGGTGGCTACACCTTC.

The CDR3 loop is CASSRLGQDYGYTF. Here the CDR3 DNA reads TGTGCCAGCAGTCGGTTGGGCCAGGACTATGGCTACACCTTC. V and J are TRBV28 and TRBJ1-2; D gene ambiguous. Per germline, CDR1 MDHEN and CDR2 SYDVKM. Trimming took 5 bases from V and 3 from J, leaving 13 bases between them. The CDR3 has 14 amino acids.

This clone has a handful of counts. This rearrangement joins TRBV11-3 to TRBJ2-1, with D possibly TRBD2 on 6 matching bases. The germline CDR1 and CDR2 sequences are SGHNT and YENEEA. V gave up 2 bases and J gave up 9 bases, with 11 bases separating them. CDR3 length equals 13 residues. For the CDR3, the DNA is TGTGCCAGCAGCTTAAGGCAGGGACTTGAGCAGTTCTTC. Its protein product is CASSLRQGLEQFF.